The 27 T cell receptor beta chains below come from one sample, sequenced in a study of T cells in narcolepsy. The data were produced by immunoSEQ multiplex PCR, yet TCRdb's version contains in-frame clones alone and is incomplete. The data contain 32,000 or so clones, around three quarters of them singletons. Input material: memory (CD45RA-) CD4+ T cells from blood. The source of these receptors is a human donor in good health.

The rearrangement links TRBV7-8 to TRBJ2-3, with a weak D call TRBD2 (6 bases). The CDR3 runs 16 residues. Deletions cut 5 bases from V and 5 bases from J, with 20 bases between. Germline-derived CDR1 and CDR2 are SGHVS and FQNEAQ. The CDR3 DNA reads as TGTGCCAGCAGCCCCGGCGATGCGGGGCTCAGAGATACGCAGTATTTT. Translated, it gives CASSPGDAGLRDTQYF.

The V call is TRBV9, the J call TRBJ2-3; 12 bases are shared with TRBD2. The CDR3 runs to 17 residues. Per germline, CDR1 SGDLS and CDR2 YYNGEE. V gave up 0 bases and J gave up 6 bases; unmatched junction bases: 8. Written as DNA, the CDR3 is TGTGCCAGCAGCGTAGTGGCTAGCGGGAGGGCCCCGGATACGCAGTATTTT. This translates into CASSVVASGRAPDTQYF.

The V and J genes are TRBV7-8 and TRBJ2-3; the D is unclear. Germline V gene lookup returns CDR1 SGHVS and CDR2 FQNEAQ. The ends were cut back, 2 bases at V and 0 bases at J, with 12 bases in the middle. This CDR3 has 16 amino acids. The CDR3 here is CASSLRATTSTDTQYF. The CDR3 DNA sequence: TGTGCCAGCAGCTTACGGGCTACTACTAGCACAGATACGCAGTATTTT.

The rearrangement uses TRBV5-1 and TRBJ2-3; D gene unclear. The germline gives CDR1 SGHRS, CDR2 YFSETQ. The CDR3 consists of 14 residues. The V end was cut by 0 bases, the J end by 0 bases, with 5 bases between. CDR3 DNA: TGCGCCAGCAGCTTGGTGGGGAGCACAGATACGCAGTATTTT. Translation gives CASSLVGSTDTQYF.

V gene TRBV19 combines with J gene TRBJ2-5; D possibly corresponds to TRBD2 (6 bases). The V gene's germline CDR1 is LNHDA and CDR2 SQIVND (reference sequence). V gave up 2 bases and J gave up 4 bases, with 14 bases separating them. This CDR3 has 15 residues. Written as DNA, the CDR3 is TGTGCCAGTAGTATATCGGGAGTAGGGGTAGAGACCCAGTACTTC. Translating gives CASSISGVGVETQYF.

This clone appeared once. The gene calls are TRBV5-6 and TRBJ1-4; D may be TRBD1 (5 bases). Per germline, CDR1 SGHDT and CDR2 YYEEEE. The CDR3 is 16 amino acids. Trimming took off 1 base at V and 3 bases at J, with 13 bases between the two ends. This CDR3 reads CASSLIPGQANEKLFF. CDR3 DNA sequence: TGTGCCAGCAGCTTGATCCCGGGGCAGGCTAATGAAAAACTGTTTTTT.

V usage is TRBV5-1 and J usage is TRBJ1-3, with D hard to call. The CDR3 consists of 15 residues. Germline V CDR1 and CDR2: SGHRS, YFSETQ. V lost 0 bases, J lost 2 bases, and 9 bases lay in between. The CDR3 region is CASSLAQNPGNTIYF. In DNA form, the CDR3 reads TGCGCCAGCAGCTTGGCCCAAAATCCTGGAAACACCATATATTTT.

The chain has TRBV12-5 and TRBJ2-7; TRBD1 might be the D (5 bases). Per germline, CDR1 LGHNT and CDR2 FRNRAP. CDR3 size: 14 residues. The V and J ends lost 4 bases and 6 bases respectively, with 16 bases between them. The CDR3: CASGYLLRAGEQYF. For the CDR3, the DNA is TGTGCTAGTGGTTACCTACTCAGGGCCGGCGAGCAGTACTTC.

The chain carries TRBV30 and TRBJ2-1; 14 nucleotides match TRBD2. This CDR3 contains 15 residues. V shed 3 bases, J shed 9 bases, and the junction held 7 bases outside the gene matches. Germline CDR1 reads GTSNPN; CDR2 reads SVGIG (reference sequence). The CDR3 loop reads CAWRDPGLAGGEQFF. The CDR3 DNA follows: TGTGCCTGGAGAGATCCCGGACTAGCGGGAGGTGAGCAGTTCTTC.

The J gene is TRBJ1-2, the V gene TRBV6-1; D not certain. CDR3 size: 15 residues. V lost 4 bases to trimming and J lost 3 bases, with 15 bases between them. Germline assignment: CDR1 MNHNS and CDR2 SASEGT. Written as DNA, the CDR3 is TGTGCCAGCAGTGTAGAGGCCCGGGTCTACTATGGCTACACCTTC. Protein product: CASSVEARVYYGYTF.

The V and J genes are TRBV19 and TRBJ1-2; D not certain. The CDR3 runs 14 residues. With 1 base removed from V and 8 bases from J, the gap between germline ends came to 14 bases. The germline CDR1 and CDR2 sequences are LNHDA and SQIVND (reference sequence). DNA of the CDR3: TGTGCCAGTAGTATAGGCGACACCAAAAGAGGCTACACCTTC. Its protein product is CASSIGDTKRGYTF.

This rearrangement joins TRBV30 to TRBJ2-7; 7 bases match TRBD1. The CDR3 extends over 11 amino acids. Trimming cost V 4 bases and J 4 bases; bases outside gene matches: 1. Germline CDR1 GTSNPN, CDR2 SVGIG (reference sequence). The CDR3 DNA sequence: TGTGCCTGGACGACAGGGTACGAGCAGTACTTC. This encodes CAWTTGYEQYF.

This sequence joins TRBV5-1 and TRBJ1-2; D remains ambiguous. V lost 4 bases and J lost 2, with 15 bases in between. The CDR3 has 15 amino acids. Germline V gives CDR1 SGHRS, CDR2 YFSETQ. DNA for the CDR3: TGCGCCAGCAGCCCGGAGCTGGTTTCAAACTATGGCTACACCTTC. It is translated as CASSPELVSNYGYTF.

Written as DNA, the CDR3 is TGCGCCAGCAGCCCGGACGGACCAAACACCGGGGAGCTGTTTTTT. It is translated as CASSPDGPNTGELFF. The chain is built from TRBV5-1 and TRBJ2-2; D gene uncertain. Germline V gene sequence: CDR1 SGHRS, CDR2 YFSETQ. Trimming left V 4 bases short and J 2 bases short, with 12 bases between. The CDR3 has 15 residues.

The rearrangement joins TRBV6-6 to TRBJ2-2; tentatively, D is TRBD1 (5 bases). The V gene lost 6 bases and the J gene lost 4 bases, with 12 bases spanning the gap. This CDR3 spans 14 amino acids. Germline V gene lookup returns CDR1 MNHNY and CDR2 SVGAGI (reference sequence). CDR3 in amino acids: CASSLDSRTGELFF. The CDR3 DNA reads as TGTGCCAGCAGCCTTGACAGTCGCACCGGGGAGCTGTTTTTT.

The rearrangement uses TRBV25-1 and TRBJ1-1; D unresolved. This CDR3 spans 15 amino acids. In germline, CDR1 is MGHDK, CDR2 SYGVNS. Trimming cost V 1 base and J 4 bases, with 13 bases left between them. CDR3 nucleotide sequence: TGTGCCAGCAGTGAATTTGCAGGCAAGCGCACTGAAGCTTTCTTT. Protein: CASSEFAGKRTEAFF.

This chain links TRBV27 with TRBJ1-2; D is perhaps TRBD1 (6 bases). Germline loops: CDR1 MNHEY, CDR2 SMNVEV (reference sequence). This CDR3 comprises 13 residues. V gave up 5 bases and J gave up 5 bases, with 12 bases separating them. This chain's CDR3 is CASSTPTGYGYTF. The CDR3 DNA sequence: TGTGCCAGCAGTACCCCGACAGGATATGGCTACACCTTC.

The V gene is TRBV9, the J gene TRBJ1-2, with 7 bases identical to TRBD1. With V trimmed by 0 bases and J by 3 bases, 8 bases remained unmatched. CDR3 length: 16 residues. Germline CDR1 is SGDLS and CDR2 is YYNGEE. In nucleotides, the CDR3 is TGTGCCAGCAGCGTAGCTGAGGGGGCGTATGACTATGGCTACACCTTC. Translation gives CASSVAEGAYDYGYTF.

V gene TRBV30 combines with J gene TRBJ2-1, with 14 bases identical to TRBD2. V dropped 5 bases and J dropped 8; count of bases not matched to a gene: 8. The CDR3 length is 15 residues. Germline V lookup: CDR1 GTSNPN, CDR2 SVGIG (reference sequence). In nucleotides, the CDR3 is TGTGCCTGGGGGGGGACTAGCGGGAGTTTCTATGAGCAGTTCTTC. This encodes CAWGGTSGSFYEQFF.

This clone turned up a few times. CDR3 bases: TGTGCCAGCGCTAGGGGGAGCTCCTACGAGCAGTACTTC. This sequence encodes CASARGSSYEQYF. This sequence joins TRBV7-9 and TRBJ2-7, with D maybe TRBD1 (6 bases). Trimming pared 8 bases from V and 0 bases from J, leaving 11 bases between. This CDR3 comprises 13 residues. Germline loops: CDR1 SEHNR, CDR2 FQNEAQ (reference sequence).

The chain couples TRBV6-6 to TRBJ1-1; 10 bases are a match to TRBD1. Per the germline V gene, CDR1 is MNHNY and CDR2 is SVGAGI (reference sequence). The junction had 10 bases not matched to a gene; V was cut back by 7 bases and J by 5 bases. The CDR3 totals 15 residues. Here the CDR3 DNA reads TGTGCCAGCAAGAAAACCGGGACAGGGGAGACTGAAGCTTTCTTT. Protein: CASKKTGTGETEAFF.

CDR3 sequence reads: CAWSVKGLPGELFF. CDR3 DNA: TGTGCCTGGAGTGTCAAAGGGTTGCCCGGGGAGCTGTTTTTT. V usage is TRBV30 and J usage is TRBJ2-2; D is undetermined. This CDR3 is built from 14 residues. The V gene's germline CDR1 is GTSNPN and CDR2 SVGIG (reference sequence). Trimming took 0 bases from V and 6 from J, leaving 11 bases between them.

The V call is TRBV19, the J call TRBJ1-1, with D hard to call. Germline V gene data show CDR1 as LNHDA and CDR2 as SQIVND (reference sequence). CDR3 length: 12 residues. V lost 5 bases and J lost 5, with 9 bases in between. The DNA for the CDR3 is TGTGCCAGTAGTTTTTCCTCTACTGAAGCTTTCTTT. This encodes CASSFSSTEAFF.

In DNA form, the CDR3 reads TGTGCCAGCAGCGAAGGGACTAGCGGGAACCAAGAGACCCAGTACTTC. This sequence encodes CASSEGTSGNQETQYF. The rearrangement uses TRBV5-8 and TRBJ2-5, with 13 bases fitting TRBD2. Germline V lookup: CDR1 SGHTS, CDR2 YDEGEE. V trimming: 4 bases; J trimming: 0 bases; junction bases outside the gene matches: 3. The CDR3 extends over 16 amino acids.

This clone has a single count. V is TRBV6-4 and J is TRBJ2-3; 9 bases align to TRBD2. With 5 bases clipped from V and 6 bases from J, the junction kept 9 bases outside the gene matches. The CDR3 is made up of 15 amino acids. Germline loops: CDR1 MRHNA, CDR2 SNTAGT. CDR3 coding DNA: TGTGCCAGCAGTCCTTCCGGGACTAGCTCCGATACGCAGTATTTT. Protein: CASSPSGTSSDTQYF.

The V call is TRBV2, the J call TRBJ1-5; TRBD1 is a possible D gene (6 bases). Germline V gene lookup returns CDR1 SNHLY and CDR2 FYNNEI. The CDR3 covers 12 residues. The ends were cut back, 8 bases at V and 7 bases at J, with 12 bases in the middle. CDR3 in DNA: TGTGCCAGCCAGGGGCTCGGGCAGCCCCAGCATTTT. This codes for CASQGLGQPQHF.

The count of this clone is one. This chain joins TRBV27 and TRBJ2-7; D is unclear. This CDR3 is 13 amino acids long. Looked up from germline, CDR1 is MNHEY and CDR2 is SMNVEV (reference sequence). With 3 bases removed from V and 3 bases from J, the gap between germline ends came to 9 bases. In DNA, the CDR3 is TGTGCCAGCAGTTTCCGGGCGAACTACGAGCAGTACTTC. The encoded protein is CASSFRANYEQYF.